The TCR beta chain under discussion was sequenced for a study of blood T cell repertoires in COVID-19. Across the study: Spain, Italy and the United States supplied samples that represented acute and convalescent COVID-19. Nucleic acid was either cDNA or gDNA, and it came from T cells, B-cell-depleted T cells, or PBMCs.

The V end lost 5 bases, the J end lost 3 bases, and 10 bases lay between the germline ends. CDR1 and CDR2 from the germline V gene are MGHRA and YSYEKL. This CDR3 has 14 amino acids. Authors' analysis steps: Nucleated cell number was recorded as an estimate derived from reference gene primer amplification. TCRdb keeps only in-frame clones here, not all; method: immunoSEQ multiplex PCR. That table is the source of V, J and clone size, and D and trimming were worked out from the DNA. The sample records 250,000 to 350,000 clones, approximately 91% being singletons. This receptor was obtained from a woman aged 40 to 50 who had recovered from COVID-19. The sample comprised peripheral blood. This sequence joins TRBV4-1 and TRBJ1-4, with D maybe TRBD1 (6 bases). CDR3 sequence reads: CASSSGDPNEKLFF. Here the CDR3 DNA reads TGCGCCAGCAGCTCAGGGGACCCTAATGAAAAACTGTTTTTT.